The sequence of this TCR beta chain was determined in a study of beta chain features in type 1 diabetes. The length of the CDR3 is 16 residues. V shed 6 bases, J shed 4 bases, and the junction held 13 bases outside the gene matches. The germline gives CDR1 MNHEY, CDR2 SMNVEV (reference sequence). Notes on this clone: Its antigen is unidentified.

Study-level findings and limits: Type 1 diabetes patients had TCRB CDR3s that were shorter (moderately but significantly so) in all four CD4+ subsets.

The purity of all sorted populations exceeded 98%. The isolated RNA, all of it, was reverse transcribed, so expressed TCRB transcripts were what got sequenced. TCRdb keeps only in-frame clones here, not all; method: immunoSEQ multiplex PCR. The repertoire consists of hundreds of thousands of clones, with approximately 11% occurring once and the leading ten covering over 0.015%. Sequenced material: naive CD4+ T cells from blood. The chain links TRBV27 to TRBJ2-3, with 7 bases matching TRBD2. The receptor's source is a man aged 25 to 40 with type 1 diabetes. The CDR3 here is CASRAYGGGGADTQYF. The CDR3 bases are TGTGCCAGCAGGGCGTACGGCGGGGGAGGGGCAGATACGCAGTATTTT.